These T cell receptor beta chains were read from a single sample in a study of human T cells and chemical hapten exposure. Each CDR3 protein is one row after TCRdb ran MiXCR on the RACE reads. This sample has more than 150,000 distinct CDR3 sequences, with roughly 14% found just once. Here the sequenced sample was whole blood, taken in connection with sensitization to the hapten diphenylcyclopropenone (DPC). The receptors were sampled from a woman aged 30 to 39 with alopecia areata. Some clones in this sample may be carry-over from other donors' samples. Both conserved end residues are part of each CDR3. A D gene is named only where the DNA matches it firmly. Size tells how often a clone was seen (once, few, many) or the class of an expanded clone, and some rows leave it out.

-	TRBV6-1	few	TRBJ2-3	CASSAQGTDTQYF	TGTGCCAGCAGTGCCCAGGGCACAGATACGCAGTATTTT
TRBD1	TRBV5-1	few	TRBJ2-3	CASSWTGGPTDTQYF	TGCGCCAGCAGCTGGACAGGGGGCCCCACAGATACGCAGTATTTT
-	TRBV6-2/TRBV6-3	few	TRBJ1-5	CASRELRLLAPQHF	TGTGCCAGCAGAGAGCTACGTCTCTTAGCGCCCCAGCATTTT
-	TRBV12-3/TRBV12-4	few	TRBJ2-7	CASSPHGAGYEQYF	TGTGCCAGCTCCCCCCACGGAGCCGGCTACGAGCAGTACTTC
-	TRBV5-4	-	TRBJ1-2	CASSLAGGAGYGYTF	TGTGCCAGCAGCTTGGCGGGGGGCGCGGGCTATGGCTACACCTTC
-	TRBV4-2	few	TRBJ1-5	CASSQGGGSNQPQHF	TGTGCCAGCAGCCAAGGTGGCGGTAGCAATCAGCCCCAGCATTTT
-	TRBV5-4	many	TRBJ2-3	CASSPHLDGPPQYF	TGTGCCAGCAGCCCACACTTAGACGGACCTCCGCAGTATTTT
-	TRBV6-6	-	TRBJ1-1	CASSYGEAGNTEAFF	TGTGCCAGCAGTTACGGAGAGGCAGGCAATACTGAAGCTTTCTTT
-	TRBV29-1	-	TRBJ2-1	CSGAENYNEQFF	TGCAGCGGGGCAGAAAACTACAATGAGCAGTTCTTC
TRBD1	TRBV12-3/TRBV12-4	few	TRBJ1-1	CASSFLGGRGAFF	TGTGCCAGCAGTTTTCTGGGGGGCAGGGGGGCTTTCTTT
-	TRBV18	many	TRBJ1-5	CASSSNSVSNQPQHF	TGTGCCAGCTCAAGCAACAGCGTTAGCAATCAGCCCCAGCATTTT
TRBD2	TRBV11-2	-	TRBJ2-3	CASSPRSPVGSGAVTDTQYF	TGTGCCAGCAGCCCCCGTTCCCCCGTGGGAAGCGGGGCAGTCACAGATACGCAGTATTTT
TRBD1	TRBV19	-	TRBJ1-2	CASTKSLGQGAYYGYTF	TGTGCCAGTACCAAGAGTCTGGGACAGGGGGCATATTATGGCTACACCTTC
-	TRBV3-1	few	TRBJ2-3	CASSQDLRSRLADTQYF	TGTGCCAGCAGCCAAGATCTCCGATCCCGCCTCGCAGATACGCAGTATTTT
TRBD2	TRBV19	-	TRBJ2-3	CASSLLVLAGGPTDTQYF	TGTGCCAGTAGTCTTCTCGTACTAGCGGGGGGGCCAACAGATACGCAGTATTTT